These 12 T cell receptor beta chains share one sample of origin, sequenced in a study of a mutant IDH1 vaccine in newly diagnosed glioma. The time point was: baseline, week 1 (first vaccination visit). Treatment in this sample: pre-vaccination baseline after standard-of-care therapy. Generated by immunoSEQ multiplex PCR, the TCRdb table keeps only in-frame clones and is missing some. The sample holds over 80,000 clones; 80% to 90% are singletons and the top ten take approximately 0.6%. The material sequenced was PBMCs, taken from a glioma patient treated with radiotherapy, temozolomide or both. The receptors were gathered from a woman aged 45-65 years with glioma.

The chain employs TRBV29-1 and TRBJ1-1; TRBD1 matches 9 bases. The CDR3 covers 14 residues. J was trimmed by 4 bases and V by 6 bases; bases with no gene match: 9. Germline-derived CDR1 and CDR2 are SQVTM and ANQGSEA. In nucleotides, the CDR3 is TGCAGCGTCGGTCTCGGACAGGGGTCCACTGAAGCTTTCTTT. Its translation is CSVGLGQGSTEAFF.

This sequence joins TRBV5-6 and TRBJ1-2; D unresolved. The V end lost 2 bases, the J end lost 0 bases, and 8 bases lay between the germline ends. The CDR3 is made up of 14 amino acids. The germline V gene has CDR1 SGHDT and CDR2 YYEEEE. CDR3: CASSLGPANYGYTF. The CDR3 DNA reads TGTGCCAGCAGCTTAGGCCCGGCTAACTATGGCTACACCTTC.

The chain uses TRBV5-4 and TRBJ1-2; D is ambiguous. The CDR3 totals 14 residues. Germline lookup yields CDR1 SGHNT and CDR2 YYREEE (reference sequence). V was cut by 4 bases and J by 0 bases, with 10 bases left in between. In DNA, the CDR3 is TGTGCCAGCAGCCCCGGCACAGCTAACTATGGCTACACCTTC. Translation: CASSPGTANYGYTF. Full variable domain (missing parts from reference TRBV5-4 and TRBJ1-2): ETGVTQSPTHLIKTRGQQVTLRCSSQSGHNTVSWYQQALGQGPQFIFQYYREEENGRGNFPPRFSGLQFPNYSSELNVNALELDDSALYLCASSPGTANYGYTFGSGTRLTVV.

The chain has TRBV28 and TRBJ2-3; D uncertain. Germline V gene lookup returns CDR1 MDHEN and CDR2 SYDVKM. CDR3 size: 12 residues. Trimming shortened V by 11 bases and J by 4 bases, and 13 bases separated the two germline ends. This CDR3 is CASQTSADTQYF. The CDR3 nucleotides are TGTGCCTCCCAGACATCAGCAGATACGCAGTATTTT.

V gene TRBV30 combines with J gene TRBJ2-3, with TRBD2 matching 7 bases. Germline V gene lookup returns CDR1 GTSNPN and CDR2 SVGIG (reference sequence). The trim removed 3 bases at V and 2 bases at J, leaving 5 bases unmatched. The CDR3 is 14 amino acids. CDR3 bases: TGTGCCTGGAGAGCAGCGGGAAACACAGATACGCAGTATTTT. Encoded protein: CAWRAAGNTDTQYF.

The V and J genes are TRBV9 and TRBJ1-5; TRBD1 agrees at 10 bases. The CDR3 spans 15 residues. J lost 6 bases, V lost 3 bases, and 6 bases had no gene match. Germline CDR1 is SGDLS and CDR2 is YYNGEE. CDR3 protein: CASSAGQGLGQPQHF. Here the CDR3 DNA reads TGTGCCAGCAGCGCGGGACAGGGGTTAGGTCAGCCCCAGCATTTT.

This clone was counted once. The chain uses TRBV9 and TRBJ1-1; 8 bases are a match to TRBD1. The CDR3 is 14 amino acids. Germline V CDR1 and CDR2: SGDLS, YYNGEE. Germline trimming cut 4 bases from V and 2 bases from J; bases unmatched to any gene: 4. CDR3 bases: TGTGCCAGCAGCCCCGGACAGGGCAACACTGAAGCTTTCTTT. The encoded protein is CASSPGQGNTEAFF.

The chain is built from TRBV5-1 and TRBJ1-1; 9 positions match TRBD1. Trimming cost V 4 bases and J 0 bases; bases outside gene matches: 10. Germline V CDR1 and CDR2: SGHRS, YFSETQ. The CDR3 contains 17 residues. CDR3 nucleotides: TGCGCCAGCAGCGTTAAAGGGACAGGGCGGTTGAACACTGAAGCTTTCTTT. It is translated as CASSVKGTGRLNTEAFF.

CDR3 protein: CASSPSSAQGEYEQYF. In DNA form, the CDR3 reads TGTGCCAGCAGCCCTTCGAGTGCGCAGGGGGAGTACGAGCAGTACTTC. The rearrangement links TRBV28 to TRBJ2-7, with TRBD1 identical over 7 bases. Germline V CDR1 and CDR2: MDHEN, SYDVKM. Germline trimming cut 6 bases from V and 4 bases from J; bases unmatched to any gene: 15. The CDR3 sequence is 16 residues long.

This chain uses TRBV5-1 with TRBJ2-5; D is perhaps TRBD1 (5 bases). CDR1 and CDR2 (germline): SGHRS, YFSETQ. The CDR3 is 13 amino acids. With 0 bases removed from V and 7 bases from J, the gap between germline ends came to 10 bases. As DNA, the CDR3 is TGCGCCAGCAGCTTGGCAGGGCCGGGGACCCAGTACTTC. Its translation is CASSLAGPGTQYF.

V and J are TRBV6-1 and TRBJ1-5; no clear D gene. Per germline, CDR1 MNHNS and CDR2 SASEGT. CDR3 size: 13 residues. The V end was cut by 4 bases, the J end by 1 base, with 5 bases between. The CDR3 is CASSVYSNQPQHF. Here the CDR3 DNA reads TGTGCCAGCAGTGTATACAGCAATCAGCCCCAGCATTTT.

This sequence joins TRBV28 and TRBJ1-3; D perhaps matches TRBD1 (5 bases). Germline V gives CDR1 MDHEN, CDR2 SYDVKM. Trimming shortened V by 6 bases and J by 2 bases, and 14 bases separated the two germline ends. The CDR3 consists of 15 residues. The CDR3 loop reads CASSPPTVAGNTIYF. The CDR3 DNA is TGTGCCAGCAGCCCCCCGACAGTAGCTGGAAACACCATATATTTT.